The source of this T cell receptor beta chain is a study of Ad26.COV2.S vaccination and SARS-CoV-2 variants. Described treatment: over 15 received Ad26.COV2.S at low or high dose, single or two shots; five or six received placebo; per-sample allocation not given. Specimens were obtained on day 63 following the first vaccine or placebo injection. The vaccine delivered Wuhan-strain SARS-CoV-2 spike through an Ad26 vector. With regard to this clone: Its antigen is still unknown.

This CDR3 comprises 14 residues. In germline, CDR1 is LNHDA, CDR2 SQIVND (reference sequence). V trimming: 6 bases; J trimming: 5 bases; junction bases outside the gene matches: 4. Study-wide points: Greater spike-specific TCR breadth was seen in vaccine recipients than in placebo recipients.

TCRdb's copy holds only in-frame clones and misses some; the assay was immunoSEQ multiplex PCR. The table lists roughly 350,000 clones, about 86% of them singletons, with 9.5% to 12% in the top ten. The chain carries TRBV19 and TRBJ1-5, with 10 bases aligning to TRBD1. The origin of this receptor is a person aged 18-65 years who received the Ad26.COV2.S COVID-19 vaccine or a placebo. The input for sequencing was peripheral blood, taken in a trial of Ad26.COV2.S vaccine versus placebo. CDR3 sequence reads: CASSPGQGYQPQHF. The DNA for the CDR3 is TGTGCCAGTAGCCCGGGACAGGGGTATCAGCCCCAGCATTTT.